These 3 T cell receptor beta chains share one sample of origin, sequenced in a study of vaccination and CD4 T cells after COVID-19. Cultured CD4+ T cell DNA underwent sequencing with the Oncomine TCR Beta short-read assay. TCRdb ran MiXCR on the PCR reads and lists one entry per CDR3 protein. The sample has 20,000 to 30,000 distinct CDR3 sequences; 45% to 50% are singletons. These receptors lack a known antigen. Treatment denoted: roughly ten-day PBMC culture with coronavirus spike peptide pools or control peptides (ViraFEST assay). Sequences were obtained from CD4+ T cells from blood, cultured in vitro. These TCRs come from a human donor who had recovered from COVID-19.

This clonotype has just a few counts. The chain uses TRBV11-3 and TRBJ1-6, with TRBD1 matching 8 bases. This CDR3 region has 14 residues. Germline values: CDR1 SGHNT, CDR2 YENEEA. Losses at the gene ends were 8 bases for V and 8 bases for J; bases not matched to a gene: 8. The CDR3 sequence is CASGGTGRDSPLHF. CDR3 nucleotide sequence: TGTGCCAGCGGGGGGACAGGTCGGGATTCACCCCTCCACTTT.

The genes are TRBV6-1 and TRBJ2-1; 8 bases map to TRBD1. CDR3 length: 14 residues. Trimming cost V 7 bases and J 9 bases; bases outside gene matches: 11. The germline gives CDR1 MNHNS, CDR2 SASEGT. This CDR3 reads CASKTMTGVVEQFF. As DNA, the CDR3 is TGTGCCAGCAAAACCATGACAGGGGTTGTTGAGCAGTTCTTC.

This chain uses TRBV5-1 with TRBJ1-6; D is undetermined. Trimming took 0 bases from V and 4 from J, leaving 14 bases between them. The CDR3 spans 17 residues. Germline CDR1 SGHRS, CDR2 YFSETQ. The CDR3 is CASSLEDRMAYNSPLHF. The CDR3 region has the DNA TGCGCCAGCAGCTTGGAGGACCGCATGGCTTATAATTCACCCCTCCACTTT.